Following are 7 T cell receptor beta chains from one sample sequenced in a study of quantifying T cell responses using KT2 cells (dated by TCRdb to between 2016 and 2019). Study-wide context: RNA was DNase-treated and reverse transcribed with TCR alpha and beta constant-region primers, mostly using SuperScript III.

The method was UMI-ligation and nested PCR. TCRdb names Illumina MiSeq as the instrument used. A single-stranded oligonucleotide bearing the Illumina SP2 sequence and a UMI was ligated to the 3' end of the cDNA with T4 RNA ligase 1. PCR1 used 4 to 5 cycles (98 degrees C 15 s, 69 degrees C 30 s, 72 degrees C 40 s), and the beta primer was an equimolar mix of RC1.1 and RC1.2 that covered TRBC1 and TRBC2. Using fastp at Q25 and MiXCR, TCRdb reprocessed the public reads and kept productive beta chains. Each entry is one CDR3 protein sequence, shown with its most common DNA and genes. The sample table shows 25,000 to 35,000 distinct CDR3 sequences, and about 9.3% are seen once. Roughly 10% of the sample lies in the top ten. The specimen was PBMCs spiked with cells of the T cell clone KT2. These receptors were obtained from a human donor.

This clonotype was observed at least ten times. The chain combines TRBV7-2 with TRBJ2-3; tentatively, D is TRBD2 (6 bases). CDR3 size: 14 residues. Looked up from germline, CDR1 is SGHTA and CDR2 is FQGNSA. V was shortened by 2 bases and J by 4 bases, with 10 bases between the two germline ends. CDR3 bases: TGTGCCAGCAGCTTACCGGGAGCTGCAGATACGCAGTATTTT. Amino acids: CASSLPGAADTQYF.

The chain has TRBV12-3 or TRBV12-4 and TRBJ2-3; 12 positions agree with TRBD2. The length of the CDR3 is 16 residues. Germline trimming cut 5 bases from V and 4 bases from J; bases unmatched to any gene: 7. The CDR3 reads CASSELAGGLADTQYF. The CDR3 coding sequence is TGTGCCAGCAGTGAACTAGCGGGAGGCTTGGCAGATACGCAGTATTTT.

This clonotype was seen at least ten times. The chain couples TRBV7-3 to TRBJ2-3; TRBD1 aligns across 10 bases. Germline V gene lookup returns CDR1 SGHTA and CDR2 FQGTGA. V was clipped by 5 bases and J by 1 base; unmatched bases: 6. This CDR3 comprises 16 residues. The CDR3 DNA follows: TGTGCCAGCAGCCTGACTGGGACAGGGGGCACAGATACGCAGTATTTT. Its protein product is CASSLTGTGGTDTQYF.

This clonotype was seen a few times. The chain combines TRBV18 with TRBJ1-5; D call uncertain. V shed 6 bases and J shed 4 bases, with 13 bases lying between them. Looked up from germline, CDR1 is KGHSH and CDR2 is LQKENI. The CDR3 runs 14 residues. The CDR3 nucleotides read TGTGCCAGCTCTTCTCGGAGCGAGAATCAGCCCCAGCATTTT. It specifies CASSSRSENQPQHF.

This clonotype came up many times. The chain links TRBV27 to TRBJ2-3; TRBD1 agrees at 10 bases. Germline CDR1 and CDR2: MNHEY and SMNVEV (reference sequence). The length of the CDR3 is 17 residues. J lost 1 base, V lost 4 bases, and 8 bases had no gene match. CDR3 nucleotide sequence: TGTGCCAGCAGTTCACAAGGGACAGGGGATGGCACAGATACGCAGTATTTT. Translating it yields CASSSQGTGDGTDTQYF.

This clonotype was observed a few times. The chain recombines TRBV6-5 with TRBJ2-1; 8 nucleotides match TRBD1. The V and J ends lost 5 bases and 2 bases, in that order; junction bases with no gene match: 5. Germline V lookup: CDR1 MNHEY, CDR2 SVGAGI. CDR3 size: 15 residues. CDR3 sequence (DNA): TGTGCCAGCAGTCTGACAGGGGTCCCCTACAATGAGCAGTTCTTC. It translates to CASSLTGVPYNEQFF.

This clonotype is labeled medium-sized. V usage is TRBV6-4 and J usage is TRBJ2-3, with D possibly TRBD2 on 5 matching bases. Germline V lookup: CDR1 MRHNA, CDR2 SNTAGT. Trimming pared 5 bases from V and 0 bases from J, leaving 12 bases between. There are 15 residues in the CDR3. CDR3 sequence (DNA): TGTGCCAGCAGTAACGACCCGGGGAGCACAGATACGCAGTATTTT. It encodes CASSNDPGSTDTQYF.